Given below is one T cell receptor beta chain in context. What it binds is not known. PCR involved 60 Vbeta and 13 Jbeta primers. Original processing methods: About 12 million shared chains were among the 65 million to 85 million unique TCR beta chains that a later analysis counted. Generated by immunoSEQ multiplex PCR, the TCRdb table keeps only in-frame clones and is missing some. The V and J calls and clone size come from that table; D and trimming were worked out from the DNA. The sample has roughly 150,000 clones; about four fifths are singletons. The data were taken from a study of cytomegalovirus exposure and HLA in healthy donors. Study-level findings and limits: A later analysis linked a missense DCLRE1C variant to TCR beta V- and J-gene trimming. A later analysis linked more than 15,000 TCR beta sequences to HLA alleles at 0.05 false discovery rate. A highly shared variant cluster was judged a likely technical artifact.

This CDR3 contains 17 residues. V lost 7 bases and J lost 4, with 26 bases in between. Germline V lookup: CDR1 SEHNR, CDR2 FQNEAQ (reference sequence). Sequenced sample: PBMCs. The source of this sequence is a man aged 25-40 years in good health and CMV-seropositive. This sequence joins TRBV7-9 and TRBJ2-7; D is perhaps TRBD2 (6 bases). CDR3: CASTLTGEAESPYEQYF. The DNA for the CDR3 is TGTGCCAGCACCCTGACCGGGGAGGCAGAGAGTCCGTACGAGCAGTACTTC.